Each of the 19 T cell receptor beta chains below was sequenced from the same sample in a study of shared clonotypes between healthy human individuals. Assay used: immunoSEQ multiplex PCR; TCRdb lists only in-frame clones, some missing. The top ten hold roughly 0.61% of the sample, which has around 980,000 clones, 78% seen once. The sequenced material came from memory CD4+ T cells from PBMCs. Subset: CD45RA-negative fraction. These receptors originate from a man aged 18 to 35 in good health. Some clones in this sample may be carry-over from other donors' samples.

The rearrangement uses TRBV9 and TRBJ2-6; D is unresolved. The germline V gene has CDR1 SGDLS and CDR2 YYNGEE. Between the trimmed V and J ends, which lost 3 bases and 0 bases, there was a span of 10 bases. This CDR3 comprises 16 residues. The DNA of the CDR3 is TGTGCCAGCAGCGACGACTCGACCTCTGGGGCCAACGTCCTGACTTTC. It yields the protein CASSDDSTSGANVLTF. The full variable domain, with the rest looked up from reference TRBV9 and TRBJ2-6, is DSGVTQTPKHLITATGQRVTLRCSPRSGDLSVYWYQQSLDQGLQFLIQYYNGEERAKGNILERFSAQQFPDLHSELNLSSLELGDSALYFCASSDDSTSGANVLTFGAGSRLTVL.

This chain uses TRBV28 with TRBJ2-7; 7 nucleotides align to TRBD2. This CDR3 is built from 17 residues. The J segment lost 5 bases and the V segment lost 3 bases, leaving 16 bases of the junction unmatched. In germline, CDR1 is MDHEN, CDR2 SYDVKM. The CDR3 region is CASSFPGLGGSSNEQYF. The CDR3 bases are TGTGCCAGCAGTTTCCCCGGGTTGGGAGGGAGTTCCAACGAGCAGTACTTC.

V gene TRBV4-1 combines with J gene TRBJ2-5, with TRBD1 matching 9 bases. The CDR3 runs to 16 residues. The V and J ends lost 4 bases and 1 base, in that order; junction bases with no gene match: 7. Germline assignment: CDR1 MGHRA and CDR2 YSYEKL. CDR3 loop: CASSRTGQGRQETQYF. Written as DNA, the CDR3 is TGCGCCAGCAGCCGTACGGGACAGGGCCGCCAAGAGACCCAGTACTTC.

The chain combines TRBV7-3 with TRBJ2-3; D gene uncertain. Deletions cut 2 bases from V and 6 bases from J, with 12 bases between. From germline, CDR1 is SGHTA and CDR2 FQGTGA. The CDR3 runs to 14 residues. Here the CDR3 reads CASSLDPRSDTQYF. The CDR3 region has the DNA TGTGCCAGCAGCTTAGATCCCCGGTCGGATACGCAGTATTTT.

This chain links TRBV11-2 with TRBJ2-2; D tentatively reads TRBD1 or TRBD2 (6 bases each). The CDR3 is 15 residues long. Trimming stripped 4 bases from V and 5 bases from J, with 14 bases between. CDR1 is SGHAT, CDR2 FQNNGV, per germline. CDR3 bases: TGTGCCAGCAGCTCCCAAGGGGGAGGAACCGGGGAGCTGTTTTTT. It encodes CASSSQGGGTGELFF.

The J gene is TRBJ2-1, the V gene TRBV28; D might be TRBD2 (6 bases). V gave up 7 bases and J gave up 5 bases, with 18 bases separating them. CDR3 length: 15 amino acids. Germline lookup yields CDR1 MDHEN and CDR2 SYDVKM. The CDR3: CASNSFGEANNEQFF. DNA for the CDR3: TGTGCCAGCAACTCCTTCGGGGAGGCTAACAATGAGCAGTTCTTC.

V and J are TRBV29-1 and TRBJ2-3; D may be TRBD1 (5 bases). CDR1 and CDR2 (germline): SQVTM, ANQGSEA. This CDR3 is built from 15 residues. The V end was cut by 6 bases, the J end by 5 bases, with 21 bases between. CDR3 region: CSVGYRTHGLDTQYF. Written as DNA, the CDR3 is TGCAGCGTGGGATATAGGACACACGGTCTAGATACGCAGTATTTT.

CDR3 DNA: TGTGCCAGCAGTTTGCTTCCGGGATTTCGAGCTGAAAAACTGTTTTTT. It is translated as CASSLLPGFRAEKLFF. The chain couples TRBV28 to TRBJ1-4; D unclear. The CDR3 sequence is 16 residues long. The germline CDR1 and CDR2 sequences are MDHEN and SYDVKM. The ends were cut back, 3 bases at V and 7 bases at J, with 18 bases in the middle.

The chain links TRBV30 to TRBJ1-3; no clear D. V lost 7 bases and J lost 1, with 14 bases in between. Looked up from germline, CDR1 is GTSNPN and CDR2 is SVGIG (reference sequence). The CDR3 runs to 14 residues. For the CDR3, the DNA is TGTGCCTTTCGACTCCGGGGATCTGGAAACACCATATATTTT. Translation: CAFRLRGSGNTIYF.

Here the CDR3 DNA reads TGTGCCAGCAGCTTGGCACCCGGGACAGGGAAGAGGGGGCAGTTCTTC. Translation gives CASSLAPGTGKRGQFF. The chain joins TRBV5-4 to TRBJ2-1; 9 bases agree with TRBD1. Germline CDR1 is SGHNT and CDR2 is YYREEE (reference sequence). This CDR3 is 16 amino acids long. Germline trimming cut 0 bases from V and 12 bases from J; bases unmatched to any gene: 13. The whole variable domain, filled in from reference TRBV5-4 and TRBJ2-1, reads ETGVTQSPTHLIKTRGQQVTLRCSSQSGHNTVSWYQQALGQGPQFIFQYYREEENGRGNFPPRFSGLQFPNYSSELNVNALELDDSALYLCASSLAPGTGKRGQFFGPGTRLTVL.

The table lists this clone with a few counts. This chain uses TRBV5-6 with TRBJ1-1; the D is unclear. Germline-derived CDR1 and CDR2 are SGHDT and YYEEEE. V was shortened by 4 bases and J by 4 bases, with 11 bases between the two germline ends. The CDR3 loop spans 13 amino acids. The CDR3 reads CASSPNYGTEAFF. CDR3 nucleotide sequence: TGTGCCAGCAGCCCGAATTACGGCACTGAAGCTTTCTTT.

This clone was seen a few times. Given a far larger clone just one base away, this is likely a sequencing read error. The chain combines TRBV7-6 with TRBJ1-2; weak D call: TRBD1 (5 bases). From germline, CDR1 is SGHVS and CDR2 FNYEAQ. The CDR3 loop spans 13 amino acids. CDR3 protein: CASSLERGGGYAF. The CDR3 region has the DNA TGTGCCAGCAGCTTAGAGAGGGGTGGCGGCTACGCCTTC. The full variable domain, completed using reference TRBV7-6 and TRBJ1-2, is GAGVSQSPRYKVTKRGQDVALRCDPISGHVSLYWYRQALGQGPEFLTYFNYEAQQDKSGLPNDRFSAERPEGSISTLTIQRTEQRDSAMYRCASSLERGGGYAFGSGTRLTVV.

The chain uses TRBV27 and TRBJ1-5, with D hard to call. CDR1 and CDR2 from the germline V gene are MNHEY and SMNVEV (reference sequence). Deletions cut 6 bases from V and 2 bases from J, with 20 bases between. The CDR3 length is 17 residues. The CDR3 loop is CASRMGGRLYRNQPQHF. The CDR3 region has the DNA TGTGCCAGCAGGATGGGCGGCCGTCTATATCGCAATCAGCCCCAGCATTTT.

The rearrangement uses TRBV30 and TRBJ2-1, with a possible D match to TRBD2 (5 bases). This CDR3 spans 16 amino acids. Germline CDR1 is GTSNPN and CDR2 is SVGIG (reference sequence). V was trimmed by 5 bases and J by 8 bases, leaving 25 bases between them. CDR3 sequence: CAWWPATRERSHEQFF. Written as DNA, the CDR3 is TGTGCCTGGTGGCCCGCTACACGGGAACGTAGCCATGAGCAGTTCTTC.

The V gene is TRBV25-1, the J gene TRBJ1-2; D is ambiguous. The CDR3 has 13 amino acids. With 5 bases removed from V and 8 bases from J, the gap between germline ends came to 15 bases. The V gene's germline CDR1 is MGHDK and CDR2 SYGVNS. Here the CDR3 reads CASSLATLGGYTF. DNA of the CDR3: TGTGCCAGCAGTCTGGCGACCCTGGGCGGCTACACCTTC.

This chain links TRBV6-1 with TRBJ2-7; TRBD1 matches 11 bases. The CDR3 extends over 15 amino acids. CDR1 is MNHNS, CDR2 SASEGT, per germline. V lost 4 bases, J lost 4 bases, and 6 bases stayed unmatched. The CDR3, as DNA: TGTGCCAGCAGTGGTAGGACAGGGGGCAGTTACGAGCAGTACTTC. Its translation: CASSGRTGGSYEQYF.

V usage is TRBV4-2 and J usage is TRBJ2-2; the D is unclear. Trimming left V 4 bases short and J 3 bases short, with 12 bases between. The CDR3 is 15 amino acids. Per germline, CDR1 LGHNA and CDR2 YNFKEQ. CDR3 amino acids: CASSLISDDTGELFF. Written as DNA, the CDR3 is TGTGCCAGCAGCCTCATATCGGATGACACCGGGGAGCTGTTTTTT.

This chain links TRBV5-1 with TRBJ2-3; D might be TRBD2 (7 bases). The V end was cut by 2 bases, the J end by 3 bases, with 13 bases between. The V gene's germline CDR1 is SGHRS and CDR2 YFSETQ. The CDR3 has 15 amino acids. The CDR3 is CASSLGGGQTDTQYF. CDR3 nucleotide sequence: TGCGCCAGCAGCTTAGGGGGAGGGCAAACAGATACGCAGTATTTT.

The count of this clone is one. The genes are TRBV5-4 and TRBJ2-1, with a tentative D call TRBD1 (6 bases). The V and J ends lost 0 bases and 2 bases respectively, with 6 bases between them. The CDR3 covers 14 residues. The germline CDR1 and CDR2 sequences are SGHNT and YYREEE (reference sequence). The CDR3 protein is CASSLGQAYNEQFF. CDR3 DNA sequence: TGTGCCAGCAGCTTGGGACAGGCCTACAATGAGCAGTTCTTC.